This TCR beta chain was sequenced during a study of blood T cell repertoires in COVID-19. Overall study: Samples representing acute and convalescent COVID-19 were sourced from the United States, Italy and Spain. PBMCs, B-cell-depleted T cells, or T cells provided the cDNA or gDNA that made up the material.

In the original processing: Amplification of reference gene primers provided the estimated nucleated cell counts. Sequenced by immunoSEQ multiplex PCR; TCRdb stores in-frame clones only, minus some. That table furnishes V, J and clone size, whereas the DNA furnished D and trimming. The data hold around 77,000 clones, with roughly 80% observed a single time. The sample taken for sequencing was peripheral blood. This receptor was taken from a human donor in a cohort sampled during active COVID-19.

The CDR3 nucleotides read TGTGCCAGCACCCCAGGGGGCAAAGCCTACGAGCAGTACTTC. Amino acids: CASTPGGKAYEQYF. This sequence joins TRBV5-6 and TRBJ2-7; 8 bases are a match to TRBD1. Trimming took 6 bases from V and 2 from J; bases not matched to a gene: 7. Germline V gene sequence: CDR1 SGHDT, CDR2 YYEEEE. CDR3 size: 14 residues.